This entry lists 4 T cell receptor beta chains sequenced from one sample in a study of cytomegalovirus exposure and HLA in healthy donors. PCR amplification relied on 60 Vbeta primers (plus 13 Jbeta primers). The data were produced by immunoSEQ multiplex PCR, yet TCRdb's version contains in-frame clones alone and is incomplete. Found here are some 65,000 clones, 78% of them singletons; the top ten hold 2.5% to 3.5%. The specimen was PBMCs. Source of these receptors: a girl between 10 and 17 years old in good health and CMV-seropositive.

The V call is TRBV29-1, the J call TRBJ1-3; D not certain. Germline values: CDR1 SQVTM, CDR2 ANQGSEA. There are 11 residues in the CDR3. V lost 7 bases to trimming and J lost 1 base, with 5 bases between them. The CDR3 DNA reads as TGCAGCGCCAAATCTGGAAACACCATATATTTT. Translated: CSAKSGNTIYF.

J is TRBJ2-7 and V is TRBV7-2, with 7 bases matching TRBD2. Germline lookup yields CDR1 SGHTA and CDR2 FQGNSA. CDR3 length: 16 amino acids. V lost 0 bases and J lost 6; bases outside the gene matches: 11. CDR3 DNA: TGTGCCAGCAGCTTAGCGGAGGCGGGAGTATCGTCCGAGCAGTACTTC. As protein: CASSLAEAGVSSEQYF.

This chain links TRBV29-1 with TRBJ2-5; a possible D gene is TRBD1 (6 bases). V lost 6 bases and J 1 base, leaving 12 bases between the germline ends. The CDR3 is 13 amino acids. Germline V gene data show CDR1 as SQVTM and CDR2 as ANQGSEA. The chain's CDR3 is CSVGTNFQETQYF. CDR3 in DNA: TGCAGCGTGGGGACAAACTTCCAAGAGACCCAGTACTTC.

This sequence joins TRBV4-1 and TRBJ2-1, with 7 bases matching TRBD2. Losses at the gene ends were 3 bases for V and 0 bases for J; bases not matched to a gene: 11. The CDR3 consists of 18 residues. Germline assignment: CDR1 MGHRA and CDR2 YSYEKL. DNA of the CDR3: TGCGCCAGCAGCCACCCGAGGGCTAGCGGTAGCTCCTACAATGAGCAGTTCTTC. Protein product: CASSHPRASGSSYNEQFF.